This entry lists 9 T cell receptor beta chains sequenced from one sample in a study of blood T cell repertoires in COVID-19. Profiling relied on immunoSEQ multiplex PCR, and the TCRdb table lists in-frame clones only, not all of them. The table records about 73,000 clones, more than 70% of them present only once. The sample taken for sequencing was peripheral blood. Source of these receptors: a man in his fifties or sixties with active COVID-19.

V and J are TRBV25-1 and TRBJ2-1, with 11 bases matching TRBD2. The trim removed 8 bases at V and 10 bases at J, leaving 19 bases unmatched. This CDR3 contains 17 residues. Germline V gene data show CDR1 as MGHDK and CDR2 as SYGVNS. This chain's CDR3 is CASERPLAGGTRGEQFF. CDR3 DNA: TGTGCCAGCGAACGACCGCTAGCGGGGGGCACCCGGGGAGAGCAGTTCTTC.

This chain joins TRBV7-2 and TRBJ2-7; 7 positions match TRBD1. J was trimmed by 1 base and V by 0 bases; bases with no gene match: 6. The CDR3 has 16 amino acids. Germline CDR1 is SGHTA and CDR2 is FQGNSA. CDR3 sequence: CASSLASQGLSYEQYF. The DNA of the CDR3 is TGTGCCAGCAGCTTAGCATCACAGGGGCTTTCCTACGAGCAGTACTTC.

This clone was seen once. The chain joins TRBV7-6 to TRBJ2-3; a weak D match, TRBD2 (5 bases). V was clipped by 0 bases and J by 1 base, with 14 bases between them. The CDR3 sequence is 17 residues long. Germline V gene lookup returns CDR1 SGHVS and CDR2 FNYEAQ. The CDR3 DNA follows: TGTGCCAGCAGCTTAGCCAGTCCGCCCGGGGGCACAGATACGCAGTATTTT. It encodes CASSLASPPGGTDTQYF.

The J gene is TRBJ1-3, the V gene TRBV2, with D maybe TRBD1 (5 bases). This CDR3 is 15 amino acids long. With 6 bases removed from V and 0 bases from J, the gap between germline ends came to 12 bases. CDR1 SNHLY and CDR2 FYNNEI come from the germline V gene. The CDR3 DNA sequence: TGTGCCAGCAGCGCTCGGGGGATCTCTGGAAACACCATATATTTT. Residues: CASSARGISGNTIYF.

This clone showed up just a few times. The chain links TRBV6-1 to TRBJ1-5; D unresolved. V lost 2 bases and J lost 2, with 13 bases in between. From germline, CDR1 is MNHNS and CDR2 SASEGT. The CDR3 is made up of 16 amino acids. The CDR3 nucleotides are TGTGCCAGCAGTGAATTCTTATCACGGGGCAATCAGCCCCAGCATTTT. This sequence encodes CASSEFLSRGNQPQHF.

The V gene is TRBV5-1, the J gene TRBJ2-1, with 8 bases aligning to TRBD1. J lost 1 base, V lost 2 bases, and 2 bases had no gene match. There are 15 residues in the CDR3. CDR1 is SGHRS, CDR2 YFSETQ, per germline. This CDR3 reads CASSFRDRSYNEQFF. The CDR3 region has the DNA TGCGCCAGCAGCTTCCGGGACAGGTCCTACAATGAGCAGTTCTTC.

The chain employs TRBV12-5 and TRBJ1-5; 7 positions match TRBD1. Germline trimming cut 6 bases from V and 6 bases from J; bases unmatched to any gene: 8. The CDR3 has 14 amino acids. Germline CDR1 LGHNT, CDR2 FRNRAP. CDR3 sequence: CASGTTGFRQPQHF. The CDR3 DNA reads as TGTGCTAGTGGCACGACAGGGTTTCGTCAGCCCCAGCATTTT.

The DNA of the CDR3 is TGCGCCAGCAGCTTGGAGCAGGGGGCGGGGAACACTGAAGCTTTCTTT. This encodes CASSLEQGAGNTEAFF. The chain carries TRBV5-1 and TRBJ1-1; 8 bases match TRBD1. CDR3 length equals 16 residues. Germline loops: CDR1 SGHRS, CDR2 YFSETQ. V gave up 0 bases and J gave up 1 base; unmatched junction bases: 5.

This clone was seen once. Other DNA sequences in the sample encode the same CDR3. The gene calls are TRBV18 and TRBJ1-1; D uncertain. The CDR3 totals 13 residues. The germline V gene encodes CDR1 KGHSH and CDR2 LQKENI. V dropped 2 bases and J dropped 1 base, with 5 bases sitting between them. The chain's CDR3 is CASSPGRNTEAFF. The CDR3 nucleotides are TGTGCCAGCTCACCAGGGAGGAACACTGAAGCTTTCTTT.